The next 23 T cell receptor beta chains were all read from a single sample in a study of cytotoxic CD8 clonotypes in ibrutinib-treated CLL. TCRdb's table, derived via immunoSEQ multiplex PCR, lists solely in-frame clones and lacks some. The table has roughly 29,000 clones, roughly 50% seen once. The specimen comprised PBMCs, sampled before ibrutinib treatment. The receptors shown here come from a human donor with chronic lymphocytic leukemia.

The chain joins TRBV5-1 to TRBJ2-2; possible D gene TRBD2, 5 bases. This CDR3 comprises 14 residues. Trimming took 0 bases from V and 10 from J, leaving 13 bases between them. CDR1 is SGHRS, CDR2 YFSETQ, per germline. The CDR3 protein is CASSLAVQREELFF. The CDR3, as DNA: TGCGCCAGCAGCTTGGCGGTACAACGGGAGGAGCTGTTTTTT.

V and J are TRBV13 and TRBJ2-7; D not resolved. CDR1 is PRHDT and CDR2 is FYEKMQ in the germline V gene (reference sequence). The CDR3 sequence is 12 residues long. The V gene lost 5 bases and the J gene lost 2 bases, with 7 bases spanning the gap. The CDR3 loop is CASSLNTYEQYF. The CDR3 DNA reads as TGTGCCAGCAGCCTGAACACCTACGAGCAGTACTTC. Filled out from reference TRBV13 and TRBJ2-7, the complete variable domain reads AAGVIQSPRHLIKEKRETATLKCYPIPRHDTVYWYQQGPGQDPQFLISFYEKMQSDKGSIPDRFSAQQFSDYHSELNMSSLELGDSALYFCASSLNTYEQYFGPGTRLTVT.

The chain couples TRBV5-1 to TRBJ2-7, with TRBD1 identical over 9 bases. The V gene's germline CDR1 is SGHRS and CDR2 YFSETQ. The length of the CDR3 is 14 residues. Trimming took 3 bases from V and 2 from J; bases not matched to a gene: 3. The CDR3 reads CASSSWTGAYEQYF. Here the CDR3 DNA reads TGCGCCAGCAGCTCCTGGACAGGGGCCTACGAGCAGTACTTC.

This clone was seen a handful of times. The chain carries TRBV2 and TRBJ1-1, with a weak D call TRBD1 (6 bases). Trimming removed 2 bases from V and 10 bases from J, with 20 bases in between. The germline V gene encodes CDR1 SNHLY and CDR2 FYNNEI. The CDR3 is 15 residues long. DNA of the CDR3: TGTGCCAGCAGTGAACCCGGGGGCGCGGGAAAGCGAGCTTTCTTT. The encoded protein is CASSEPGGAGKRAFF.

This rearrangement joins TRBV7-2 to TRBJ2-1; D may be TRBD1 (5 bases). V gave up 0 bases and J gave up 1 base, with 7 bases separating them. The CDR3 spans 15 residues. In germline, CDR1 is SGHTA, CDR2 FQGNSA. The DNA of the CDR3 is TGTGCCAGCAGCTTAGCGTGGACATCCTACAATGAGCAGTTCTTC. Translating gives CASSLAWTSYNEQFF.

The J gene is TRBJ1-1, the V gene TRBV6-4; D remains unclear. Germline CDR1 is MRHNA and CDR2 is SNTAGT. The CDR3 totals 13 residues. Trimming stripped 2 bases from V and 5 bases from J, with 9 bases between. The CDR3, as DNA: TGTGCCAGCAGTGACAGGGTGGGGACTGAAGCTTTCTTT. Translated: CASSDRVGTEAFF.

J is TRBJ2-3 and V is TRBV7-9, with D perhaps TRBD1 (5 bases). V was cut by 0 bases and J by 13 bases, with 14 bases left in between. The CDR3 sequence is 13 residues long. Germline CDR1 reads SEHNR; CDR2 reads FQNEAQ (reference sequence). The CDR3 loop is CASSLAPSQGEYF. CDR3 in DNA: TGTGCCAGCAGCTTAGCTCCCTCGCAGGGCGAGTATTTT.

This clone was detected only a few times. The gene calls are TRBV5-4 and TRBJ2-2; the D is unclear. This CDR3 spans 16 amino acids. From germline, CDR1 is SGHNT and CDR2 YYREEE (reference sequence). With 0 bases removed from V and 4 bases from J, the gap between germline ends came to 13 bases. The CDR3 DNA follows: TGTGCCAGCAGCTTGGGGGCATCCCGTGGCACCGGGGAGCTGTTTTTT. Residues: CASSLGASRGTGELFF. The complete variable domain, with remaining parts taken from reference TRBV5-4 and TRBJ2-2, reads ETGVTQSPTHLIKTRGQQVTLRCSSQSGHNTVSWYQQALGQGPQFIFQYYREEENGRGNFPPRFSGLQFPNYSSELNVNALELDDSALYLCASSLGASRGTGELFFGEGSRLTVL.

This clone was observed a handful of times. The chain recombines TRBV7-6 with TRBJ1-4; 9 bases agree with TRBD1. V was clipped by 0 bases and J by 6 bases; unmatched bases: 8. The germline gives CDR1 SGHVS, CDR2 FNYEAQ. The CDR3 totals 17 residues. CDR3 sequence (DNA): TGTGCCAGCAGCTTAGCCCCTGGGACAGGGTTTTATGAAAAACTGTTTTTT. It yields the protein CASSLAPGTGFYEKLFF.

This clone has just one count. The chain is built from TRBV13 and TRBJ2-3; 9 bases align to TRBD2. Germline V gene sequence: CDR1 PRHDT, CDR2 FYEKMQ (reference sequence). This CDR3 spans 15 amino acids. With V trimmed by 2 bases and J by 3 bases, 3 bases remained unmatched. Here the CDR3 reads CASSLRGRGTDTQYF. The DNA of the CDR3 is TGTGCCAGCAGCTTACGCGGGAGGGGTACAGATACGCAGTATTTT.

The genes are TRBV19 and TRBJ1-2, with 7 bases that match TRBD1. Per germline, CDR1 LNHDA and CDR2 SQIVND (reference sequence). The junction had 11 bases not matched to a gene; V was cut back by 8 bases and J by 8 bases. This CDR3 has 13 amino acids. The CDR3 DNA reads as TGTGCCAGTGGGGATACAGGGGTTCGGGGCTACACCTTC. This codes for CASGDTGVRGYTF.

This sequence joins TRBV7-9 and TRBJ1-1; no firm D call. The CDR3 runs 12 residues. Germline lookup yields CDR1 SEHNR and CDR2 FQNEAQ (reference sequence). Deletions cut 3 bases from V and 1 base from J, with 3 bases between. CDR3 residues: CASSFGNTEAFF. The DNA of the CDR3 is TGTGCCAGCAGCTTCGGGAACACTGAAGCTTTCTTT. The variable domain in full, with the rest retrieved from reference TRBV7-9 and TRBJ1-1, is DTGVSQNPRHKITKRGQNVTFRCDPISEHNRLYWYRQTLGQGPEFLTYFQNEAQLEKSRLLSDRFSAERPKGSFSTLEIQRTEQGDSAMYLCASSFGNTEAFFGQGTRLTVV.

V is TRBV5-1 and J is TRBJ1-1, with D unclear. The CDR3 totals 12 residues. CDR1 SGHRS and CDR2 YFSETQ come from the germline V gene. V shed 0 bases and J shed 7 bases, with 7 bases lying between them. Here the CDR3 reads CASSLVGDEAFF. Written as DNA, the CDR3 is TGCGCCAGCAGCTTGGTGGGCGATGAAGCTTTCTTT.

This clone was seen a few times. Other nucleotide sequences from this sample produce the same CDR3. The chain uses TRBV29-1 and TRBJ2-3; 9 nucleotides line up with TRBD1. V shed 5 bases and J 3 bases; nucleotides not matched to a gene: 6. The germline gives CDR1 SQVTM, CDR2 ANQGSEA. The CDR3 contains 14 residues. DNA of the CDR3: TGCAGCGTTAAGGGACAGGGTAAAACAGATACGCAGTATTTT. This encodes CSVKGQGKTDTQYF.

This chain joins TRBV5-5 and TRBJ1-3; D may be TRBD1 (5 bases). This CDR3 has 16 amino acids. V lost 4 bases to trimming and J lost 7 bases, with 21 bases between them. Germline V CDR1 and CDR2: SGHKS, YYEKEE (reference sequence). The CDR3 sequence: CASSTTGTGEGNTIYF. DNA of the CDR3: TGTGCCAGCAGCACCACCGGGACCGGCGAAGGGAACACCATATATTTT.

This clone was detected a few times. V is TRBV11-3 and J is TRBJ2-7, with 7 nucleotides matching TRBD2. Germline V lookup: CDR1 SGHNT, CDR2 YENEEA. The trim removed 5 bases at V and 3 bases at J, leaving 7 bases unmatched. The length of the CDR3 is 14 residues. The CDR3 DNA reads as TGTGCCAGCAGCCTCGGGGGGAAAAGCTACGAGCAGTACTTC. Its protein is CASSLGGKSYEQYF.

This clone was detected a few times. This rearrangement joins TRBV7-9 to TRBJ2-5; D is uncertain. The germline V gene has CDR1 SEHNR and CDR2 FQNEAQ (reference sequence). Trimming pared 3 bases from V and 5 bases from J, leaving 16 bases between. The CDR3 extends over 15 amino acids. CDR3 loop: CASSFFDTLEETQYF. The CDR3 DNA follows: TGTGCCAGCAGCTTCTTTGACACCTTAGAGGAGACCCAGTACTTC.

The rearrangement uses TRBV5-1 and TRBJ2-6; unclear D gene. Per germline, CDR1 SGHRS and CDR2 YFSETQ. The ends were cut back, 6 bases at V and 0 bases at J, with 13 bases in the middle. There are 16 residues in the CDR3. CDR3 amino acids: CASTSDGSSGANVLTF. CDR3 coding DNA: TGCGCCAGCACCTCGGACGGTTCCTCTGGGGCCAACGTCCTGACTTTC.

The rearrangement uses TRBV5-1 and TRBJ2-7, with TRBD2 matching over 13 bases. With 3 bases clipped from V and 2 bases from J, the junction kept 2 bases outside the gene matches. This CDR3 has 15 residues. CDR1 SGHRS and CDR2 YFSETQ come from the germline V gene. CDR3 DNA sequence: TGCGCCAGCAGCTGGACTAGCGGGGGACCCTACGAGCAGTACTTC. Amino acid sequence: CASSWTSGGPYEQYF.

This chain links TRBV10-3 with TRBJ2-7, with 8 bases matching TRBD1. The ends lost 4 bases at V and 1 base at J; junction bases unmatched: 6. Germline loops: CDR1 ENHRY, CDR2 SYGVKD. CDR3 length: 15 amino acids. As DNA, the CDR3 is TGTGCCATCAGTGTCGGGACAGGTGGATCCTACGAGCAGTACTTC. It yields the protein CAISVGTGGSYEQYF.

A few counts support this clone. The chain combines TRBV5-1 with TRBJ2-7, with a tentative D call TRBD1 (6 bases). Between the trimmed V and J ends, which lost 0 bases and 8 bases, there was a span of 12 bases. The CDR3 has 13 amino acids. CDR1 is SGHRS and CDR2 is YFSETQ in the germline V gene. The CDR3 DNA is TGCGCCAGCAGCTTGGCCTCCGGGACACAGCAGTACTTC. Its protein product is CASSLASGTQQYF.

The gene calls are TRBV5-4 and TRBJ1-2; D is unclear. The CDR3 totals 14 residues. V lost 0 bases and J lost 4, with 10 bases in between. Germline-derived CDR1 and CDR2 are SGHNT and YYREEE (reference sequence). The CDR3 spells CASSLDPAPYGYTF. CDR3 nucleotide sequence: TGTGCCAGCAGCTTGGACCCAGCCCCCTATGGCTACACCTTC. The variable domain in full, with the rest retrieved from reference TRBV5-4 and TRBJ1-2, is ETGVTQSPTHLIKTRGQQVTLRCSSQSGHNTVSWYQQALGQGPQFIFQYYREEENGRGNFPPRFSGLQFPNYSSELNVNALELDDSALYLCASSLDPAPYGYTFGSGTRLTVV.

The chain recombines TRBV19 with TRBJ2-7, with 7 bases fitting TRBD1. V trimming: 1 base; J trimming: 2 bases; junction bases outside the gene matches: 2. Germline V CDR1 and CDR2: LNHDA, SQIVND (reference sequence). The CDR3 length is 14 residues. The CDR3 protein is CASSIVQGPYEQYF. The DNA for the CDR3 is TGTGCCAGTAGTATAGTACAGGGGCCCTACGAGCAGTACTTC.